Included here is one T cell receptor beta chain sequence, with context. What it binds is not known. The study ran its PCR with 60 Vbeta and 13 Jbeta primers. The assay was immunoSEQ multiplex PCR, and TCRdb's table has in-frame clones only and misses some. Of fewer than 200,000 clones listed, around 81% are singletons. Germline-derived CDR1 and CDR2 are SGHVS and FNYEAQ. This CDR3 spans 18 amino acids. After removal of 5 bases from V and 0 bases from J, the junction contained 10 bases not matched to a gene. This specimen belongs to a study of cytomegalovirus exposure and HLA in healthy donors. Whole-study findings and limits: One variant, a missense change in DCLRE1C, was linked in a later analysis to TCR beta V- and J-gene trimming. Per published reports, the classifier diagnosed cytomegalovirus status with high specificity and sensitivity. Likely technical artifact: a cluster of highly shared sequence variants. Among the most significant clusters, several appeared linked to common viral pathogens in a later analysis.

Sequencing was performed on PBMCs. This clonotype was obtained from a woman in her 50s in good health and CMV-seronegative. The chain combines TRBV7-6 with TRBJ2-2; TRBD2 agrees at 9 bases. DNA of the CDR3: TGTGCCAGCAGCCGACCCTTGCGGGGGGGATCGAACACCGGGGAGCTGTTTTTT. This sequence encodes CASSRPLRGGSNTGELFF.